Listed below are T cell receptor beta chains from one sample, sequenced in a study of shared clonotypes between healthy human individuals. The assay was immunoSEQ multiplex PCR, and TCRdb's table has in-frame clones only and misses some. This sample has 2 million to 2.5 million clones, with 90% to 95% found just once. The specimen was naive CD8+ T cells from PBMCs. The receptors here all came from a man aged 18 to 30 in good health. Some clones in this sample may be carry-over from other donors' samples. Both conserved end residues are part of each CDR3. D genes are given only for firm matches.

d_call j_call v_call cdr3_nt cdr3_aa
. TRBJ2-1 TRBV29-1 TGCAGCGTTCCACTCGGCTACAATGAGCAGTTCTTC CSVPLGYNEQFF
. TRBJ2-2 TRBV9 TGTGCCAGCAGCGTAGTTGGAATCGGGGAGCTGTTTTTT CASSVVGIGELFF
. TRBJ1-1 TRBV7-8 TGTGCCGCCGGGACACCGGGAGGTGAAGCTTTCTTT CAAGTPGGEAFF
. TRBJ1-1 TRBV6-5 TGTGCCAGCAGTTACTGGGAGGCAGACACTGAAGCTTTCTTT CASSYWEADTEAFF
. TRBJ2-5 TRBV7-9 TGTGCCAGCAGCGGACCCTTAGAGACCCAGTACTTC CASSGPLETQYF
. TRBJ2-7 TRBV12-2 TGTGCAAGTCGCTTAGTTGGGACTAGCGCCACCTACGAGCAGTACTTC CASRLVGTSATYEQYF
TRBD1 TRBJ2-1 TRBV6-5 TGTGCCAGCAGTTACTACCGCCGGGACAGTTACAATGAGCAGTTCTTC CASSYYRRDSYNEQFF
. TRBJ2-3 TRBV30 TGTGCCTGGAGTGTACTCTTCGGGGAATCGACAGATACGCAGTATTTT CAWSVLFGESTDTQYF
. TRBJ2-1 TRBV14 TGTGCCAGCAACCAGGCAGGGGGAGGTGAGCAGTTCTTC CASNQAGGGEQFF
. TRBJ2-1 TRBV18 TGTGCCAGCTCACCACCGGTTGTTGTTCGACCCAGCGATGAGCAGTTCTTC CASSPPVVVRPSDEQFF